This T cell receptor beta chain was retrieved from a study of control samples from healthy donors and cancer patients. The CDR3 runs 15 residues. V lost 5 bases and J 1 base, leaving 14 bases between the germline ends. Looked up from germline, CDR1 is LGHDT and CDR2 is YNNKEL (reference sequence). The method was immunoSEQ multiplex PCR; TCRdb's version includes in-frame clones alone and lacks a portion of them. There are approximately 130,000 clones in the sample; approximately 89% occur only once, and around 3% lies in the top ten. The clonotype originates from a man between 60 and 75 years old in good health. The sequenced sample was blood. The chain couples TRBV3-1 (or the pseudogene TRBV3-2) to TRBJ1-2; unclear D gene. The CDR3 bases are TGTGCCAGCAGCAGAGGCCAGTATAATAACTATGGCTACACCTTC. It translates to CASSRGQYNNYGYTF.